The clone carrying this TCR beta chain was seen a few times. No antigen is known for it. This CDR3 region has 14 residues. V shed 3 bases and J shed 7 bases, with 13 bases lying between them. Germline V gene lookup returns CDR1 SGHTA and CDR2 FQGTGA. The data originate from a study of beta chain features in type 1 diabetes. Points from the study as a whole: Type 1 diabetes patients showed a moderate but significant shortening of TCRB CDR3s in all four CD4+ subsets.

As every portion of the isolated RNA was reverse transcribed, the sequencing read expressed TCRB transcripts. Sequencing was performed with immunoSEQ multiplex PCR; in TCRdb, only in-frame clones are kept and a portion is missing. The sample holds roughly 350,000 clones; 8% to 10% are singletons and the top ten take about 0.64%. The chain couples TRBV7-3 to TRBJ2-1; tentatively, D is TRBD2 (6 bases). Sequenced sample: central memory CD4+ T cells from blood. The sequence came from a man aged 25-45 years with type 1 diabetes. This chain's CDR3 is CASSFKTRSNEQFF. The CDR3 DNA sequence: TGTGCCAGCAGCTTTAAGACTAGGTCAAATGAGCAGTTCTTC. Together with reference TRBV7-3 and TRBJ2-1, the CDR3 gives the full variable domain: GAGVSQTPSNKVTEKGKYVELRCDPISGHTALYWYRQSLGQGPEFLIYFQGTGAADDSGLPNDRFFAVRPEGSVSTLKIQRTERGDSAVYLCASSFKTRSNEQFFGPGTRLTVL.